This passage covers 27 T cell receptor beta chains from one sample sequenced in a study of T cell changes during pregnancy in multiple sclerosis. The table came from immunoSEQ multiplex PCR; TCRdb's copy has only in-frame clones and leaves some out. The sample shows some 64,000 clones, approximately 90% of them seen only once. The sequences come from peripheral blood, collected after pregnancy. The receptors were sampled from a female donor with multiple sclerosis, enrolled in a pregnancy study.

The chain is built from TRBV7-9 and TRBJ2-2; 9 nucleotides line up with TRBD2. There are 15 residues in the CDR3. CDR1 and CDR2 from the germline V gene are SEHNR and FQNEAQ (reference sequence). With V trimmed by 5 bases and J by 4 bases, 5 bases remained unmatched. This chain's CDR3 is CASSLRLAVTGELFF. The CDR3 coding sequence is TGTGCCAGCAGCCTTCGACTAGCGGTCACCGGGGAGCTGTTTTTT.

CDR3 loop: CASSPPAGGGQYEQFF. As DNA, the CDR3 is TGTGCCAGCAGTCCACCAGCGGGAGGAGGCCAATATGAGCAGTTCTTC. The chain combines TRBV27 with TRBJ2-1; 9 nucleotides match TRBD2. Germline CDR1 and CDR2: MNHEY and SMNVEV (reference sequence). This CDR3 region has 16 residues. The V and J ends lost 5 bases and 8 bases, in that order; junction bases with no gene match: 13.

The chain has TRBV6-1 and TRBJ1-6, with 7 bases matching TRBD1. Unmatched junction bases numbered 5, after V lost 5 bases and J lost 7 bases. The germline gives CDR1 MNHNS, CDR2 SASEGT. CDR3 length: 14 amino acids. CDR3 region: CASSLQGDNSPLHF. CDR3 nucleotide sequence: TGTGCCAGCAGTTTGCAGGGGGACAATTCACCCCTCCACTTT.

The CDR3 loop reads CASSLVLAGGWGSYEQYF. The CDR3 coding sequence is TGTGCCAGCAGCTTGGTTTTAGCGGGAGGATGGGGATCATACGAGCAGTACTTC. The chain uses TRBV5-4 and TRBJ2-7, with 10 bases matching TRBD2. With V trimmed by 0 bases and J by 4 bases, 13 bases remained unmatched. Germline CDR1 is SGHNT and CDR2 is YYREEE (reference sequence). This CDR3 spans 18 amino acids.

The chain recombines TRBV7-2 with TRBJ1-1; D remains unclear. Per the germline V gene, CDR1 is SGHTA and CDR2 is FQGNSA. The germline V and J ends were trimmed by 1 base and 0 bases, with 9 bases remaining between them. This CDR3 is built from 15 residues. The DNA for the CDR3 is TGTGCCAGCAGCTTAGTTTACAGCTTGAACACTGAAGCTTTCTTT. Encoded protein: CASSLVYSLNTEAFF.

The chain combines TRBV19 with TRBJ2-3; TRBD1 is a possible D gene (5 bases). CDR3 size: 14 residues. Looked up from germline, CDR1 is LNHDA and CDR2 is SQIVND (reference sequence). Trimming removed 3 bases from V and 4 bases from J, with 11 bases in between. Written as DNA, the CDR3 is TGTGCCAGTAGTATCCAGGGCCGGTCAGATACGCAGTATTTT. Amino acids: CASSIQGRSDTQYF.

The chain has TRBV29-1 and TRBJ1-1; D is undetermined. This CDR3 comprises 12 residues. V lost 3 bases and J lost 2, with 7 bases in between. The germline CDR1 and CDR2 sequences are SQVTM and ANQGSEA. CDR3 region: CSVEVSNTEAFF. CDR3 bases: TGCAGCGTTGAGGTCAGTAACACTGAAGCTTTCTTT.

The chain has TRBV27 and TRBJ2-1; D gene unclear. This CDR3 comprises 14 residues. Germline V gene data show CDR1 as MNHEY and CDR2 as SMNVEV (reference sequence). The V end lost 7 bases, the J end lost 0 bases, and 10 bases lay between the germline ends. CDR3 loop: CASKSVLSYNEQFF. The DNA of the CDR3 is TGTGCCAGCAAAAGCGTGCTCTCCTACAATGAGCAGTTCTTC.

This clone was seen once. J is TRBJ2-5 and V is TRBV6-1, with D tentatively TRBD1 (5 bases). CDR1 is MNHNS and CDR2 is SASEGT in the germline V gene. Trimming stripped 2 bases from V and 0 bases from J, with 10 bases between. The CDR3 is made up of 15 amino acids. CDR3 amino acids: CASSEFQDNQETQYF. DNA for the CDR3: TGTGCCAGCAGTGAATTCCAGGACAACCAAGAGACCCAGTACTTC.

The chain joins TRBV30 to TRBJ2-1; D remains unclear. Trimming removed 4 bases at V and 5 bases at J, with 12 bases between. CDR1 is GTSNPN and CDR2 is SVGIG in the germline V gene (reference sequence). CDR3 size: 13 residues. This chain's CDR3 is CAWTLGPHNEQFF. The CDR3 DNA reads TGTGCCTGGACCCTTGGGCCTCACAATGAGCAGTTCTTC. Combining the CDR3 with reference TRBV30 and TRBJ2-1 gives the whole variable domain SQTIHQWPATLVQPVGSPLSLECTVEGTSNPNLYWYRQAAGRGLQLLFYSVGIGQISSEVPQNLSASRPQDRQFILSSKKLLLSDSGFYLCAWTLGPHNEQFFGPGTRLTVL.

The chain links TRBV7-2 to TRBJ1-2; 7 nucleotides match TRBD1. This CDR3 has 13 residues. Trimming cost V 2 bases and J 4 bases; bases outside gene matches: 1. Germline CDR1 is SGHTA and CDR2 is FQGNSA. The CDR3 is CASSLYRGYGYTF. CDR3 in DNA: TGTGCCAGCAGCTTATACAGGGGCTATGGCTACACCTTC.

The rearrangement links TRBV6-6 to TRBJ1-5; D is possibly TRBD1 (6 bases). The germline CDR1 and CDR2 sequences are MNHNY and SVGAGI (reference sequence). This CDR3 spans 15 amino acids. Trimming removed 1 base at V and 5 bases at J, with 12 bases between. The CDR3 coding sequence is TGTGCCAGCAGTTACTATACAGGGACGGATCAGCCCCAGCATTTT. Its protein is CASSYYTGTDQPQHF.

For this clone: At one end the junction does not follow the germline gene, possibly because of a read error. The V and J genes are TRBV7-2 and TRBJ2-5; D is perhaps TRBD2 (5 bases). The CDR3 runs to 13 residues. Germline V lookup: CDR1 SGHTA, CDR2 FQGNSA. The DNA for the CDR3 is TGTGCCAGCAGCATAGCGTTACAAGAGACCCAGTACTTC. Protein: CASSIALQETQYF.

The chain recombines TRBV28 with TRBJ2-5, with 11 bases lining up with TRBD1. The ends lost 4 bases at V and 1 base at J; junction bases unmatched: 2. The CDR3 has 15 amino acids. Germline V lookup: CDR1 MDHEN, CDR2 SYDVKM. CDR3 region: CASSSGQGGQETQYF. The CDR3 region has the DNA TGTGCCAGCAGTTCGGGACAGGGGGGCCAAGAGACCCAGTACTTC.

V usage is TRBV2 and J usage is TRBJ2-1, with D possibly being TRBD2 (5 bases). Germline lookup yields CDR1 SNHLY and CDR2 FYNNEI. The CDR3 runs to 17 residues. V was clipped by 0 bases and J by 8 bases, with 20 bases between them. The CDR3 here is CASSEALGRGLTDEQFF. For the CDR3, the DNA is TGTGCCAGCAGTGAAGCTCTAGGTAGAGGGTTGACCGATGAGCAGTTCTTC.

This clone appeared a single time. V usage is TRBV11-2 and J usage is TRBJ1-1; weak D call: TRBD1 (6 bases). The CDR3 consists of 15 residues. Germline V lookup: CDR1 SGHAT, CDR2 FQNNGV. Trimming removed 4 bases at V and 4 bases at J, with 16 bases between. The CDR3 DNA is TGTGCCAGCAGCTCCGGACAGCTCTGGGGCACTGAAGCTTTCTTT. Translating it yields CASSSGQLWGTEAFF.

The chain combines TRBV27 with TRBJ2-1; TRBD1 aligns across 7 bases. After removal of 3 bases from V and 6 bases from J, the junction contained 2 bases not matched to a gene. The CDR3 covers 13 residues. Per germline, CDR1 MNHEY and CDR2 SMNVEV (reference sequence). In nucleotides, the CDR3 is TGTGCCAGCAGTTTGACAGGGCTCAATGAGCAGTTCTTC. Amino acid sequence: CASSLTGLNEQFF.

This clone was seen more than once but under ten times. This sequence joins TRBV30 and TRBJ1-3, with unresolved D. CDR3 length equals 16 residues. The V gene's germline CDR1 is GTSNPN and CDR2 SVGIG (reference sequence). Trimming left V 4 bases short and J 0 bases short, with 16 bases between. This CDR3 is CAWIERWGSSGNTIYF. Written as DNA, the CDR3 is TGTGCCTGGATCGAGCGGTGGGGTTCCTCTGGAAACACCATATATTTT.

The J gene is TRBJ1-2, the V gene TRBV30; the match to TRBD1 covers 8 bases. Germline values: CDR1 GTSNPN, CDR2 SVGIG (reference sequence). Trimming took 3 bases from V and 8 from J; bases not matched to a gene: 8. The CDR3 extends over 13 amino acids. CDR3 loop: CAWRAQGAGGYTF. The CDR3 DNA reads TGTGCCTGGAGGGCGCAGGGGGCCGGGGGCTACACCTTC. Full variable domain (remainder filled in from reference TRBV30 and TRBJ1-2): SQTIHQWPATLVQPVGSPLSLECTVEGTSNPNLYWYRQAAGRGLQLLFYSVGIGQISSEVPQNLSASRPQDRQFILSSKKLLLSDSGFYLCAWRAQGAGGYTFGSGTRLTVV.

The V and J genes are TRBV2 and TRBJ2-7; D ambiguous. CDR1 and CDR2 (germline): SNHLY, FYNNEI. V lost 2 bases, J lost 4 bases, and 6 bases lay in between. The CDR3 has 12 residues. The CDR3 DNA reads TGTGCCAGCAGTGAATTCCCGTACGAGCAGTACTTC. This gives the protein CASSEFPYEQYF.

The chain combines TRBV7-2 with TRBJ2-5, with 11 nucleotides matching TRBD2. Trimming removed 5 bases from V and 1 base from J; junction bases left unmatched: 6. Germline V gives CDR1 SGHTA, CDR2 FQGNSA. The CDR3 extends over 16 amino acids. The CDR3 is CASSLRTSGFQETQYF. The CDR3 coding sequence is TGTGCCAGCAGCCTGAGGACTAGCGGGTTCCAAGAGACCCAGTACTTC.

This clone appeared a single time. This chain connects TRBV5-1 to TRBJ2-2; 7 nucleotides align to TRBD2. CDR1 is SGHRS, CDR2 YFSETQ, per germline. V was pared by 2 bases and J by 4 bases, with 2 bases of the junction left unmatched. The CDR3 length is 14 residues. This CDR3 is CASSLQRGTGELFF. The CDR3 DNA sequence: TGCGCCAGCAGCTTACAGCGGGGCACCGGGGAGCTGTTTTTT.

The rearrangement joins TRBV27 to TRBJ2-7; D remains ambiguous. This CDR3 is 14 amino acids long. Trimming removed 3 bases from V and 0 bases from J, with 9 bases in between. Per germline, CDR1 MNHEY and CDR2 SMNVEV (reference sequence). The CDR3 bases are TGTGCCAGCAGTTTGAAACTCCACTCCTACGAGCAGTACTTC. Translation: CASSLKLHSYEQYF.

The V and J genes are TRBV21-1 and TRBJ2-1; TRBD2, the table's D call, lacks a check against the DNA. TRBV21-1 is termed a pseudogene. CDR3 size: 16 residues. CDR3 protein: CASSKRAAGGGNEQFF. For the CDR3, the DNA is TGTGCCAGCAGCAAACGGGCAGCGGGAGGTGGAAATGAGCAGTTCTTC.

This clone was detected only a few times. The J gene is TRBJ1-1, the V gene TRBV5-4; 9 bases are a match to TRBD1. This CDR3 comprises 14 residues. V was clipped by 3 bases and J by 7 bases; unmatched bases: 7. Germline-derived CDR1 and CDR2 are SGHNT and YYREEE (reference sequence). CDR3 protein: CASSSDRGSSEAFF. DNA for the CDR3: TGTGCCAGCAGCTCGGACAGGGGCAGCAGTGAAGCTTTCTTT.

CDR3 region: CASSPVGGTEAFF. Written as DNA, the CDR3 is TGTGCCAGCAGCCCGGTAGGCGGCACTGAAGCTTTCTTT. The rearrangement joins TRBV5-6 to TRBJ1-1; D call uncertain. Germline CDR1 is SGHDT and CDR2 is YYEEEE. Trimming took off 4 bases at V and 4 bases at J, with 11 bases between the two ends. The CDR3 spans 13 residues.

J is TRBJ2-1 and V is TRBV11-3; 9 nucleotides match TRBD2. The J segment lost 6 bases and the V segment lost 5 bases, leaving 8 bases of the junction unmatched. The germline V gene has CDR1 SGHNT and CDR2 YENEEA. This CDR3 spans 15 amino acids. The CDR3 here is CASSIGAGGPNEQFF. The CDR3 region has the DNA TGTGCCAGCAGCATAGGGGCGGGAGGGCCCAATGAGCAGTTCTTC.